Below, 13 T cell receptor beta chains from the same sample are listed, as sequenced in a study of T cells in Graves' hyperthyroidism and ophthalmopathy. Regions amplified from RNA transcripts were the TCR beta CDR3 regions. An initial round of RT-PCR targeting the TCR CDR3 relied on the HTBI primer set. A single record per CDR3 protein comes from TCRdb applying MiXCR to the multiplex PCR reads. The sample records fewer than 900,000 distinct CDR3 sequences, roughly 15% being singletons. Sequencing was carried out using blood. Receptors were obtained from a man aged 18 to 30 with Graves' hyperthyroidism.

The CDR3: CASSRREGSTDTQYF. Here the CDR3 DNA reads TGTGCCAGCAGCCGGCGGGAGGGGAGCACAGATACGCAGTATTTT. The chain has TRBV7-9 and TRBJ2-3, with 9 bases fitting TRBD2. After removal of 5 bases from V and 0 bases from J, the junction contained 3 bases not matched to a gene. Germline V gene lookup returns CDR1 SEHNR and CDR2 FQNEAQ (reference sequence). The CDR3 is 15 amino acids.

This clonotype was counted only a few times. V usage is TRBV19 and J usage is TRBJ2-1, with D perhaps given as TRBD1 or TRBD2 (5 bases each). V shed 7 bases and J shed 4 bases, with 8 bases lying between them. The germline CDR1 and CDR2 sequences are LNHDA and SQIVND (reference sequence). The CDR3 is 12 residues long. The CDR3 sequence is CASMGEYNEQFF. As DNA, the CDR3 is TGTGCCAGTATGGGGGAGTACAATGAGCAGTTCTTC.

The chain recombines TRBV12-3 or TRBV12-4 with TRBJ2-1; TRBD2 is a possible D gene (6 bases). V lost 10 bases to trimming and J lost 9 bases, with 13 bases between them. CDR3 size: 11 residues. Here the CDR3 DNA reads TGTGCCATCTCTTCTAGCGTTGAGCAGTTCTTC. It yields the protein CAISSSVEQFF.

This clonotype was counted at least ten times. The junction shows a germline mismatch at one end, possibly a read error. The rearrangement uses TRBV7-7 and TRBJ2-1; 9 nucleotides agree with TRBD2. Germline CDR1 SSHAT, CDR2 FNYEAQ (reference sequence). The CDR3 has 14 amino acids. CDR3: CASSLAGENNEQFF. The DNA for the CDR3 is TGTGCTAGCAGCTTAGCGGGAGAAAACAATGAGCAGTTCTTC.

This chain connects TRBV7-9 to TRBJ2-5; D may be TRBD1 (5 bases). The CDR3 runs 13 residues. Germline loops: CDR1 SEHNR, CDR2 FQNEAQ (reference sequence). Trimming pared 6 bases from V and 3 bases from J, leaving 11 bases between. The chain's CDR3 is CASSPTREETQYF. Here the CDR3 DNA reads TGTGCCAGCAGTCCTACCAGGGAAGAGACCCAGTACTTC.

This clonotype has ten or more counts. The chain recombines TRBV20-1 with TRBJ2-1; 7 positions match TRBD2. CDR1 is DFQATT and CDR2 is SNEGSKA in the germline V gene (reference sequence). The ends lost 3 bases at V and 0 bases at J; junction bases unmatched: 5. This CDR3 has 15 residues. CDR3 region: CSARGGSYSYNEQFF. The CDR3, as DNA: TGCAGTGCTAGGGGCGGGAGTTACTCCTACAATGAGCAGTTCTTC.

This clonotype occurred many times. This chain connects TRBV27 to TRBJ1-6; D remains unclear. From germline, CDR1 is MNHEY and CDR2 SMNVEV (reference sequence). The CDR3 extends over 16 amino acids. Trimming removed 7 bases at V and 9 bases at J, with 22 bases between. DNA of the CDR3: TGTGCCAGCAATCCTGTGGGTACGGCATCGGTTTCACCCCTCCACTTT. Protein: CASNPVGTASVSPLHF.

CDR3 nucleotides: TGTGCCACCAGCAAGACAGGGAGCTACACTGAAGCTTTCTTT. Translated, it gives CATSKTGSYTEAFF. V and J are TRBV15 and TRBJ1-1; 7 positions agree with TRBD1. There are 14 residues in the CDR3. J was trimmed by 3 bases and V by 4 bases; bases with no gene match: 5. Germline lookup yields CDR1 LNHNV and CDR2 YYDKDF (reference sequence). Based on the CDR3 plus reference TRBV15 and TRBJ1-1, the full variable domain is DAMVIQNPRYQVTQFGKPVTLSCSQTLNHNVMYWYQQKSSQAPKLLFHYYDKDFNNEADTPDNFQSRRPNTSFCFLDIRSPGLGDTAMYLCATSKTGSYTEAFFGQGTRLTVV.

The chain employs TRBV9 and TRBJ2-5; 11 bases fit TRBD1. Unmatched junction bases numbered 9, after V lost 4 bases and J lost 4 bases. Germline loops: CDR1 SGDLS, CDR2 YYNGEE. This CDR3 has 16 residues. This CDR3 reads CASSPQPGQGGETQYF. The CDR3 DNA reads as TGTGCCAGCAGCCCCCAGCCGGGACAGGGGGGAGAGACCCAGTACTTC.

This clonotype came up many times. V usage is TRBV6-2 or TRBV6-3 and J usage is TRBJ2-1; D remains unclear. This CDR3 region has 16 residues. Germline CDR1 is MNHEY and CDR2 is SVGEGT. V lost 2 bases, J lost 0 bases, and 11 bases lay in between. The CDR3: CASSYELASSYNEQFF. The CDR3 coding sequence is TGTGCCAGCAGTTACGAATTGGCTAGCTCCTACAATGAGCAGTTCTTC.

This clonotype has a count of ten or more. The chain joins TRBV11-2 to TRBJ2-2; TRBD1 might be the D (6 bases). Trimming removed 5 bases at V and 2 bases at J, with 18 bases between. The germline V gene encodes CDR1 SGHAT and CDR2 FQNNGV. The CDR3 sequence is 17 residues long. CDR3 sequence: CASSPLQGKLNTGELFF. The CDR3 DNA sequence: TGTGCCAGCAGCCCCCTTCAGGGGAAGTTAAACACCGGGGAGCTGTTTTTT.

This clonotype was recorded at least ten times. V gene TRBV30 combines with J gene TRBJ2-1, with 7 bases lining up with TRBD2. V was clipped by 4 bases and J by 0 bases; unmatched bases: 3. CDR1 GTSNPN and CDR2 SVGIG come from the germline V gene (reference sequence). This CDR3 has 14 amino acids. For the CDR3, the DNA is TGTGCCTGGAAATGGACTAGCTCCTACAATGAGCAGTTCTTC. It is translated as CAWKWTSSYNEQFF.

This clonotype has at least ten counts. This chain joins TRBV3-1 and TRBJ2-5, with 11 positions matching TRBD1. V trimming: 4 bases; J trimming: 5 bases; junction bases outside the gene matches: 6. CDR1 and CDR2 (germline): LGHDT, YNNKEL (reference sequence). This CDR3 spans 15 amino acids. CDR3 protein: CASSLWTGGTETQYF. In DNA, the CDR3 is TGTGCCAGCAGCCTTTGGACAGGGGGCACGGAGACCCAGTACTTC.